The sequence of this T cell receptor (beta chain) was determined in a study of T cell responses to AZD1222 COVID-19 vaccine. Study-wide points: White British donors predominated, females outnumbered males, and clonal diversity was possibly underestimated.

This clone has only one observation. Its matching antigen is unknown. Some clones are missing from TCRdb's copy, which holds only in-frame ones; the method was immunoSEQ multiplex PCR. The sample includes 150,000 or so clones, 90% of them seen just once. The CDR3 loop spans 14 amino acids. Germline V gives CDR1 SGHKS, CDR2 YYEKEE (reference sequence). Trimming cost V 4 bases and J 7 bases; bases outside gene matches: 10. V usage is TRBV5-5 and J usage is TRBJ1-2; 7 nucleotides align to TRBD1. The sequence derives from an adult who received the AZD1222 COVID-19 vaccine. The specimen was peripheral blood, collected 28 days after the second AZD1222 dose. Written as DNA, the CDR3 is TGTGCCAGCAGCCCCTCGACAGGGACGCGTGGCTACACCTTC. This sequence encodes CASSPSTGTRGYTF.